This T cell receptor beta chain comes out of a study of blood T cell repertoires in COVID-19. Germline CDR1 and CDR2: MNHNS and SASEGT. The junction had 7 bases not matched to a gene; V was cut back by 4 bases and J by 1 base. There are 16 residues in the CDR3. Source study methods: Amplifying reference gene primers gave estimates of nucleated cell counts. The table came from immunoSEQ multiplex PCR; TCRdb's copy has only in-frame clones and leaves some out. Clone size and V and J calls were adopted from that table, with D and trimming inferred from the DNA. The table includes about 160,000 clones, roughly 80% detected once. Everyone who took part was about 18 to 89 years old, and they came from about 25 US areas. Donors were grouped by their self-reported clinical history.

The source is a woman in her 40s with acute COVID-19. The chain joins TRBV6-1 to TRBJ1-1; 9 bases match TRBD1. The sample taken for sequencing was PBMCs or T cells enriched from blood (not recorded which). The CDR3 loop is CASSGILTGGNTEAFF. The DNA for the CDR3 is TGTGCCAGCAGTGGAATCCTGACAGGGGGGAACACTGAAGCTTTCTTT.